This TCR beta chain was identified in a study of T-cell reconstitution after alpha-beta-depleted transplantation in children. Overall study findings and caveats: The study traced high day-60 TCRbeta diversity in some patients to surviving recipient T cells and thymic progenitors. T cells produced anew were the main source of T-cell counts and diversity one year after transplant.

Germline CDR1 is MNHNS and CDR2 is SASEGT. V was clipped by 2 bases and J by 7 bases, with 10 bases between them. This CDR3 has 13 residues. Remarks on this clonotype: Its target is not known.

Unique molecular identifiers were built into the TCRbeta library. TCRdb re-derived calls from the PCR reads in MiXCR, one entry per CDR3 protein. The sample has 750,000 to 950,000 distinct CDR3 sequences; roughly 16% are singletons. The source of this sequence is a male patient under 18 who had a stem cell transplant for acute lymphoblastic leukemia, so the T cells may come from the graft donor. The chain couples TRBV6-1 to TRBJ2-3; D unclear. This sample comprised PBMCs, mostly from graft donor cells, obtained 360 days after TCRalphabeta/CD19-depleted stem cell transplant. DNA of the CDR3: TGTGCCAGCAGTGAATTGCCATTGAATACGCAGTATTTT. As protein: CASSELPLNTQYF.